This T cell receptor beta chain was captured in a study of blood T cell repertoires in COVID-19. Study as a whole: Researchers got acute and convalescent COVID-19 samples from the United States, Italy and Spain.

Authors' processing steps: Estimated nucleated cell counts came from reference gene primer amplification. Repertoires were generated with immunoSEQ multiplex PCR, while TCRdb's copy carries only in-frame clones and drops some. That table furnishes V, J and clone size, whereas the DNA furnished D and trimming. Counted here are about 200,000 clones, 70% to 85% occurring once; the ten biggest clones make up around 5.5%. Participants spanned ages about 18 to 90 years and resided in fewer than 30 US areas. This CDR3 is 14 amino acids long. Per the germline V gene, CDR1 is LNHDA and CDR2 is SQIVND (reference sequence). V was shortened by 5 bases and J by 5 bases, with 13 bases between the two germline ends.

This sequence was found in a woman aged 55 to 70 with acute COVID-19. Sequencing was performed on PBMCs or T cells enriched from blood (not recorded which). The chain has TRBV19 and TRBJ1-5, with D possibly matching TRBD1 (6 bases). Here the CDR3 DNA reads TGTGCCAGTAGTTTAGTAGGGGGGGATCAGCCCCAGCATTTT. Amino acids: CASSLVGGDQPQHF. Looking up the rest from reference TRBV19 and TRBJ1-5 gives the full variable domain: DGGITQSPKYLFRKEGQNVTLSCEQNLNHDAMYWYRQDPGQGLRLIYYSQIVNDFQKGDIAEGYSVSREKKESFPLTVTSAQKNPTAFYLCASSLVGGDQPQHFGDGTRLSIL.